Listed here are 2 T cell receptor beta chains from one sample, sequenced in a study of identical twins' blood T cells. Each CDR3 protein gets one entry after TCRdb re-called the 5' RACE reads with MiXCR. The repertoire consists of 350,000 to 400,000 distinct CDR3 sequences, with about 28% occurring once and the leading ten covering about 6%. Sequencing was carried out using PBMCs. These receptors were collected from a woman aged 18 to 49 in good health.

The chain uses TRBV3-1 and TRBJ2-5; D gene ambiguous. The CDR3 is 11 residues long. The germline V gene encodes CDR1 LGHDT and CDR2 YNNKEL (reference sequence). V dropped 5 bases and J dropped 5 bases, with 6 bases sitting between them. Here the CDR3 reads CASSSFETQYF. DNA for the CDR3: TGTGCCAGCAGCTCTTTTGAGACCCAGTACTTC.

This clonotype came up many times. V and J are TRBV2 and TRBJ1-3, with a possible D match to TRBD1 (5 bases). CDR1 and CDR2 from the germline V gene are SNHLY and FYNNEI. The V end lost 6 bases, the J end lost 0 bases, and 12 bases lay between the germline ends. This CDR3 contains 15 residues. In nucleotides, the CDR3 is TGTGCCAGCAGCGCCGGGGGGAACTCTGGAAACACCATATATTTT. Amino acid sequence: CASSAGGNSGNTIYF.